This T cell receptor beta chain was profiled in a study of T-cell reconstitution after alpha-beta-depleted transplantation in children. General observations from the study: Several hundred expanded graft clones reportedly gave rise to the alpha-beta T cells present about two months after transplant.

Note on this clonotype: As yet, its antigen is unknown.

The CDR3 contains 17 residues. Germline CDR1 is SGHDT and CDR2 is YYEEEE. The V gene lost 0 bases and the J gene lost 2 bases, with 17 bases spanning the gap. The TCRbeta library incorporated unique molecular identifiers. MiXCR, run by TCRdb on the PCR reads, gives a single entry per CDR3 protein. The sample carries more than 400,000 distinct CDR3 sequences, 43% recorded once. The sequencing here drew on PBMCs, taken before TCRalphabeta/CD19-depleted stem cell transplant. The rearrangement links TRBV5-6 to TRBJ1-2; a weak D match, TRBD1 (6 bases). The clonotype originates from a girl aged 2 to 10 with aplastic anemia, due to receive a stem cell transplant. The CDR3 here is CASSLARAGAPNYGYTF. The CDR3 nucleotides are TGTGCCAGCAGCTTGGCCAGGGCAGGGGCGCCCAACTATGGCTACACCTTC.